This T cell receptor beta chain derives from a study of T cell responses to AZD1222 COVID-19 vaccine. Study results and limitations: Vaccination with two AZD1222 doses was followed by a rise in Spike-specific TCR breadth and depth.

Comments on this clone: Its antigen remains unknown.

The germline gives CDR1 ENHRY, CDR2 SYGVKD. With 6 bases clipped from V and 5 bases from J, the junction kept 8 bases outside the gene matches. The CDR3 consists of 14 residues. TCRdb's table, derived via immunoSEQ multiplex PCR, lists solely in-frame clones and lacks some. The sample has tens of thousands of clones, approximately 85% seen once. The specimen comprised peripheral blood, sampled on day 0 of AZD1222 vaccination. This sequence originates from an adult in good health. This chain connects TRBV10-3 to TRBJ2-7, with 9 bases that match TRBD1. The CDR3 protein is CAIRPDRGIHEQYF. The CDR3, as DNA: TGTGCCATCAGACCAGACAGGGGGATCCACGAGCAGTACTTC.